Shown below are 27 T cell receptor beta chains from a single sample sequenced in a study of cytomegalovirus exposure and HLA in healthy donors. 13 Jbeta primers and 60 Vbeta primers were used for the PCR. Sequencing was performed with immunoSEQ multiplex PCR; in TCRdb, only in-frame clones are kept and a portion is missing. The sample comprises some 150,000 clones, about 71% of which are singletons, and 2.1% rests with the top ten. The specimen was PBMCs. These receptors originate from a woman in her sixties or seventies in good health and CMV-seropositive.

This chain links TRBV7-2 with TRBJ2-5, with TRBD1 as a possible D gene (6 bases). Trimming removed 5 bases at V and 3 bases at J, with 13 bases between. Germline V gene sequence: CDR1 SGHTA, CDR2 FQGNSA. CDR3 length: 14 amino acids. The CDR3 sequence is CASSLGHLKETQYF. CDR3 DNA sequence: TGTGCCAGCAGCCTGGGACACCTGAAAGAGACCCAGTACTTC.

This chain links TRBV11-2 with TRBJ1-5, with TRBD1 matching 9 bases. The CDR3 has 16 residues. With 1 base clipped from V and 5 bases from J, the junction kept 6 bases outside the gene matches. Germline V gives CDR1 SGHAT, CDR2 FQNNGV. CDR3 bases: TGTGCCAGCAGCTTAGGGGACAGGGCTTTGCATCAGCCCCAGCATTTT. It encodes CASSLGDRALHQPQHF.

The V gene is TRBV28, the J gene TRBJ2-2; D is unclear. V was clipped by 5 bases and J by 4 bases, with 5 bases between them. CDR3 length: 12 residues. The V gene's germline CDR1 is MDHEN and CDR2 SYDVKM. The CDR3 sequence: CASSPSTGELFF. In DNA, the CDR3 is TGTGCCAGCAGTCCGAGCACCGGGGAGCTGTTTTTT.

The V gene is TRBV29-1, the J gene TRBJ2-7; 9 positions match TRBD1. V shed 7 bases, J shed 0 bases, and the junction held 7 bases outside the gene matches. Germline lookup yields CDR1 SQVTM and CDR2 ANQGSEA. The CDR3 is 14 residues long. Written as DNA, the CDR3 is TGCAGCGCATGGGAGACAGGGGGCTCCTACGAGCAGTACTTC. It encodes CSAWETGGSYEQYF.

The V call is TRBV6-1, the J call TRBJ2-5, with unresolved D. Trimming cost V 8 bases and J 5 bases, with 15 bases left between them. CDR1 MNHNS and CDR2 SASEGT come from the germline V gene. This CDR3 spans 13 amino acids. DNA for the CDR3: TGTGCCAGCGGAGTTGAAGTCAGCGAGACCCAGTACTTC. This codes for CASGVEVSETQYF.

The genes are TRBV6-1 and TRBJ1-3; D gene unclear. The CDR3 has 16 residues. Germline V CDR1 and CDR2: MNHNS, SASEGT. V lost 5 bases and J 3 bases, leaving 17 bases between the germline ends. This CDR3 is CASSKGSPAHGNTIYF. Written as DNA, the CDR3 is TGTGCCAGCAGTAAAGGGAGTCCGGCGCATGGAAACACCATATATTTT.

The gene calls are TRBV5-1 and TRBJ1-1, with D possibly matching TRBD1 (6 bases). Per germline, CDR1 SGHRS and CDR2 YFSETQ. Deletions cut 0 bases from V and 1 base from J, with 13 bases between. This CDR3 is 16 amino acids long. The CDR3 sequence: CASSLEGGEWNTEAFF. The CDR3, as DNA: TGCGCCAGCAGCTTGGAGGGGGGGGAATGGAACACTGAAGCTTTCTTT.

V and J are TRBV6-1 and TRBJ2-7, with D unclear. With 4 bases removed from V and 2 bases from J, the gap between germline ends came to 9 bases. CDR1 MNHNS and CDR2 SASEGT come from the germline V gene. The CDR3 covers 13 residues. The chain's CDR3 is CASSVSPAYEQYF. The CDR3 DNA follows: TGTGCCAGCAGTGTAAGCCCGGCCTACGAGCAGTACTTC.

This clone occurred a few times. The gene calls are TRBV7-2 and TRBJ1-2; D call uncertain. The CDR3 contains 10 residues. Germline values: CDR1 SGHTA, CDR2 FQGNSA. Trimming cost V 6 bases and J 6 bases, with 5 bases left between them. The CDR3 is CASRSNGYTF. The CDR3 DNA is TGTGCCAGCAGATCTAATGGCTACACCTTC.

This clone has a handful of counts. V usage is TRBV5-4 and J usage is TRBJ2-7, with a weak D call TRBD2 (6 bases). The germline gives CDR1 SGHNT, CDR2 YYREEE (reference sequence). Trimming cost V 3 bases and J 7 bases, with 14 bases left between them. The CDR3 is 13 residues long. The CDR3 reads CASSSPGVVEQYF. CDR3 sequence (DNA): TGTGCCAGCAGCTCTCCGGGGGTTGTTGAGCAGTACTTC.

The rearrangement links TRBV7-3 to TRBJ2-3; 9 nucleotides align to TRBD2. The junction had 6 bases not matched to a gene; V was cut back by 5 bases and J by 3 bases. Germline values: CDR1 SGHTA, CDR2 FQGTGA. The CDR3 has 15 residues. Written as DNA, the CDR3 is TGTGCCAGCAGCCCGACTAGCGGCCCGACAGATACGCAGTATTTT. Its protein is CASSPTSGPTDTQYF.

V and J are TRBV6-6 and TRBJ2-1; D may be TRBD2 (5 bases). Germline CDR1 reads MNHNY; CDR2 reads SVGAGI (reference sequence). This CDR3 contains 15 residues. V gave up 5 bases and J gave up 2 bases, with 13 bases separating them. The CDR3 loop is CASSRSGGTYNEQFF. The CDR3 region has the DNA TGTGCCAGCAGTCGCTCCGGAGGAACCTACAATGAGCAGTTCTTC.

The chain recombines TRBV6-5 with TRBJ1-4, with 7 bases lining up with TRBD1. Germline V gene data show CDR1 as MNHEY and CDR2 as SVGAGI. The V gene end was trimmed by 2 bases and the J gene end by 4 bases; junction bases not matched to a gene: 7. CDR3 length: 16 amino acids. The CDR3 region is CASSYNLRQGNEKLFF. In nucleotides, the CDR3 is TGTGCCAGCAGTTACAATCTCAGACAGGGTAATGAAAAACTGTTTTTT.

The chain couples TRBV9 to TRBJ2-7; 8 bases line up with TRBD2. In germline, CDR1 is SGDLS, CDR2 YYNGEE. V was pared by 4 bases and J by 2 bases, with 8 bases of the junction left unmatched. The CDR3 is made up of 15 amino acids. This CDR3 reads CASSPGGGGTYEQYF. For the CDR3, the DNA is TGTGCCAGCAGCCCCGGGGGGGGAGGAACCTACGAGCAGTACTTC. Looking up the rest from reference TRBV9 and TRBJ2-7 gives the full variable domain: DSGVTQTPKHLITATGQRVTLRCSPRSGDLSVYWYQQSLDQGLQFLIQYYNGEERAKGNILERFSAQQFPDLHSELNLSSLELGDSALYFCASSPGGGGTYEQYFGPGTRLTVT.

J is TRBJ1-4 and V is TRBV10-3, with unresolved D. V lost 4 bases and J 3 bases, leaving 6 bases between the germline ends. This CDR3 has 13 residues. Germline-derived CDR1 and CDR2 are ENHRY and SYGVKD. The chain's CDR3 is CAISVLPNEKLFF. In nucleotides, the CDR3 is TGTGCCATCAGTGTTCTTCCTAATGAAAAACTGTTTTTT.

The chain employs TRBV6-1 and TRBJ1-6; D is unclear. The V gene's germline CDR1 is MNHNS and CDR2 SASEGT. V was cut by 1 base and J by 3 bases, with 10 bases left in between. The length of the CDR3 is 16 residues. This CDR3 is CASSEGRSLYNSPLHF. Here the CDR3 DNA reads TGTGCCAGCAGTGAAGGGAGAAGTCTCTATAATTCACCCCTCCACTTT.

The CDR3 region is CASSLRAGDTEAFF. CDR3 sequence (DNA): TGCGCCAGCAGCTTGAGGGCAGGGGACACTGAAGCTTTCTTT. The rearrangement links TRBV5-1 to TRBJ1-1, with D maybe TRBD1 (6 bases). Trimming took off 1 base at V and 3 bases at J, with 10 bases between the two ends. The V gene's germline CDR1 is SGHRS and CDR2 YFSETQ. CDR3 length equals 14 residues.

The chain has TRBV5-1 and TRBJ2-2, with D maybe TRBD2 (6 bases). The CDR3 extends over 17 amino acids. V lost 4 bases and J lost 3, with 19 bases in between. Germline assignment: CDR1 SGHRS and CDR2 YFSETQ. The CDR3 spells CASSLGTGVTHTGELFF. CDR3 sequence (DNA): TGCGCCAGCAGCCTTGGGACGGGAGTGACTCACACCGGGGAGCTGTTTTTT.

The chain uses TRBV2 and TRBJ1-5; D gene unclear. V dropped 7 bases and J dropped 9 bases, with 13 bases sitting between them. CDR1 is SNHLY, CDR2 FYNNEI, per germline. The CDR3 is made up of 12 amino acids. As DNA, the CDR3 is TGTGCCAGCATGGAGGACGGGTCGCCCCAGCATTTT. It translates to CASMEDGSPQHF. Complete variable domain (other parts from reference TRBV2 and TRBJ1-5): EPEVTQTPSHQVTQMGQEVILRCVPISNHLYFYWYRQILGQKVEFLVSFYNNEISEKSEIFDDQFSVERPDGSNFTLKIRSTKLEDSAMYFCASMEDGSPQHFGDGTRLSIL.

A few counts support this clone. The rearrangement uses TRBV5-1 and TRBJ1-1; no definite D call. V dropped 0 bases and J dropped 7 bases, with 13 bases sitting between them. Germline assignment: CDR1 SGHRS and CDR2 YFSETQ. This CDR3 is built from 14 residues. CDR3 region: CASSLASGTLEAFF. The CDR3 nucleotides are TGCGCCAGCAGCTTGGCATCGGGAACCCTTGAAGCTTTCTTT.

The sample holds a few counts of this clone. This chain links TRBV6-6 with TRBJ2-7, with D perhaps TRBD1 (5 bases). CDR3 length equals 16 residues. The ends were cut back, 2 bases at V and 1 base at J, with 15 bases in the middle. Germline CDR1 and CDR2: MNHNY and SVGAGI (reference sequence). The CDR3 DNA reads as TGTGCCAGCAGTTACGAGACAGAGGTACTTTCCTACGAGCAGTACTTC. The encoded protein is CASSYETEVLSYEQYF.

The chain employs TRBV29-1 and TRBJ1-4, with D uncertain. CDR1 is SQVTM and CDR2 is ANQGSEA in the germline V gene. Trimming left V 7 bases short and J 7 bases short, with 7 bases between. This CDR3 region has 10 residues. The CDR3 DNA reads TGCAGCGCTCTGTCTGAAAAACTGTTTTTT. Protein sequence: CSALSEKLFF. Complete variable domain (other parts from reference TRBV29-1 and TRBJ1-4): SAVISQKPSRDICQRGTSLTIQCQVDSQVTMMFWYRQQPGQSLTLIATANQGSEATYESGFVIDKFPISRPNLTFSTLTVSNMSPEDSSIYLCSALSEKLFFGSGTQLSVL.

This CDR3 is CASSSQREANYEKLFF. The CDR3, as DNA: TGTGCCAGCAGCTCCCAACGGGAGGCGAATTACGAAAAACTGTTTTTT. The chain uses TRBV7-9 and TRBJ1-4; no firm D call. The V gene's germline CDR1 is SEHNR and CDR2 FQNEAQ (reference sequence). The CDR3 covers 16 residues. V was cut by 4 bases and J by 8 bases, with 20 bases left in between. Looking up the rest from reference TRBV7-9 and TRBJ1-4 gives the full variable domain: DTGVSQNPRHKITKRGQNVTFRCDPISEHNRLYWYRQTLGQGPEFLTYFQNEAQLEKSRLLSDRFSAERPKGSFSTLEIQRTEQGDSAMYLCASSSQREANYEKLFFGSGTQLSVL.

The chain employs TRBV7-9 and TRBJ1-3; D uncertain. CDR1 and CDR2 (germline): SEHNR, FQNEAQ (reference sequence). V shed 3 bases and J shed 2 bases, with 8 bases lying between them. The CDR3 loop spans 14 amino acids. Here the CDR3 reads CASSLPGAGNTIYF. The DNA of the CDR3 is TGTGCCAGCAGCTTGCCCGGAGCTGGAAACACCATATATTTT.

The rearrangement joins TRBV7-3 to TRBJ2-2; 13 bases fit TRBD2. Germline CDR1 SGHTA, CDR2 FQGTGA. This CDR3 is built from 17 residues. V lost 6 bases to trimming and J lost 0 bases; unmatched junction nucleotides: 4. CDR3 sequence: CASRGGLAGSNTGELFF. In DNA, the CDR3 is TGTGCCAGCAGAGGGGGACTAGCGGGATCGAACACCGGGGAGCTGTTTTTT.

This chain uses TRBV6-5 with TRBJ2-5, with D unclear. The J call may be mistaken, given a closer DNA end match to TRBJ2-7. The CDR3 has 14 amino acids. Germline loops: CDR1 MNHEY, CDR2 SVGAGI. This CDR3 is CASSYDPSLGEQYF. DNA of the CDR3: TGTGCCAGCAGTTACGATCCCTCTCTGGGCGAGCAGTACTTC.

The V and J genes are TRBV5-1 and TRBJ1-2; tentatively, D is TRBD1 (5 bases). This CDR3 is 15 amino acids long. V was trimmed by 0 bases and J by 7 bases, leaving 16 bases between them. Germline V gene sequence: CDR1 SGHRS, CDR2 YFSETQ. CDR3 DNA: TGCGCCAGCAGCTTGGAGTACAGGAACACGCCTGGCTACACCTTC. Its translation: CASSLEYRNTPGYTF.